The clone carrying this T cell receptor (beta chain) was seen more than once but under ten times. Its antigen is unknown. At one end the junction does not follow the germline gene, possibly because of a read error. This sample stems from a study of T cells in Graves' hyperthyroidism and ophthalmopathy. Study-level points and caveats: For ophthalmopathy, model prediction preceded onset by a median 6.5 months.

TCR beta CDR3 sequences were amplified from RNA transcripts. In the first-round RT-PCR of the TCR CDR3, the HTBI primer set was used. TCRdb processed the multiplex PCR reads anew with MiXCR; each CDR3 protein has one entry. This sample has 300,000 to 450,000 distinct CDR3 sequences, with under 15% found just once. The CDR3 is made up of 11 amino acids. In germline, CDR1 is GTSNPN, CDR2 SVGIG (reference sequence). The source material was blood. The gene calls are TRBV30 and TRBJ2-1; 9 bases line up with TRBD2. The source of this sequence is a woman in her twenties or thirties with Graves' hyperthyroidism. In DNA form, the CDR3 reads TGTGCCTGGCATTCGAGCGGGAGGAAGATCTTC. Translation gives CAWHSSGRKIF.